This is a list of T cell receptor beta chains from one sample in a study of T cells after posttransplantation cyclophosphamide. Repertoires were generated with immunoSEQ multiplex PCR, while TCRdb's copy carries only in-frame clones and drops some. The sample lists 17,000 or so clones, almost 95% occurring once. The source material was CD4+ T cells sorted from blood, sampled after allogeneic stem cell transplant with posttransplant cyclophosphamide. Every receptor here comes from a male patient aged 55 to 69 who received an allogeneic stem cell transplant from a related donor and was CMV-positive. Certain T cells may be donor cells from the graft. CDR3s include the opening cysteine and the closing phenylalanine or tryptophan. A D gene is named only where the DNA matches it firmly. Not all rows give a size; the values are once, few, many and, for expanded clones, a class.

>.|TRBV19|.|TRBJ1-4
TGTGCCAGTAGTAACCAGCGTAATGAAAAACTGTTTTTT
CASSNQRNEKLFF
>.|TRBV25-1|.|TRBJ2-3
TGTGCCAGCAGTGCCATTGGGGGGGCAGGAGATACGCAGTATTTT
CASSAIGGAGDTQYF
>TRBD2|TRBV30|.|TRBJ2-3
TGTGCCTGGCTAGCGGGGGCCACAGATACGCAGTATTTT
CAWLAGATDTQYF
>.|TRBV28|.|TRBJ1-2
TGTGCCAGCAGTTCAGGGGTTGTCTATGGCTACACCTTC
CASSSGVVYGYTF
>.|TRBV6-5|.|TRBJ1-1
TGTGCCAGCATCTCTCAGGGCTCTGAAGCTTTCTTT
CASISQGSEAFF
>TRBD1|TRBV28|once|TRBJ1-5
TGTGCCGGCCGACAGGGAGGAGGTCAGCCCCAGCATTTT
CAGRQGGGQPQHF
>TRBD2|TRBV6-6|.|TRBJ2-1
TGTGCCAGCAGTACTAGCGGGGGATACAATGAGCAGTTCTTC
CASSTSGGYNEQFF
>.|TRBV19|few|TRBJ2-7
TGTGCCACCACTCCTGGGGGGCGGGACAGCGAGGGGTCCGGCTACGAGCAGTACTTC
CATTPGGRDSEGSGYEQYF
>.|TRBV7-9|.|TRBJ2-3
TGTGCCAGCAGCTCCCCGCTGGCGGGAACTAGCACAGATACGCAGTATTTT
CASSSPLAGTSTDTQYF
>.|TRBV10-3|.|TRBJ2-2
TGTGCCATCAGTGAGAGCGGCACCGGGGAGCTGTTTTTT
CAISESGTGELFF
>TRBD2|TRBV6-4|.|TRBJ2-3
TGTGCCAGCAGTCTCGGACTAGGGGCAGATACGCAGTATTTT
CASSLGLGADTQYF
>TRBD1|TRBV19|.|TRBJ1-5
TGTGCCAGTAGCCCCAACAGGGGGGAACAGCCCCAGCATTTT
CASSPNRGEQPQHF
>TRBD1|TRBV7-6|.|TRBJ2-2
TGTGCCAGCAGCTCCGGACAGGGCGTAAGGGAGCTGTTTTTT
CASSSGQGVRELFF
>.|TRBV5-5|.|TRBJ1-1
TGTGCCAGCAGCTTTGGCAGGGGGAACACTGAAGCTTTCTTT
CASSFGRGNTEAFF
>.|TRBV6-6|.|TRBJ1-2
TGTGCCAGCAGTTACTCAGTCATCAGGGGATATGGCTACACCTTC
CASSYSVIRGYGYTF
>.|TRBV6-5|once|TRBJ1-1
TGTGCCAGCAGTGTCGAGACAGTGAACACTGAAGCTTTCTTT
CASSVETVNTEAFF
>.|TRBV18|.|TRBJ2-5
TGTGCCAGCTCACCATACGAATCCGGGGGCCAAGAGACCCAGTACTTC
CASSPYESGGQETQYF
>TRBD1|TRBV14|.|TRBJ2-1
TGTGCCAGCAGACGCATGACAGGGAGTGAGCAGTTCTTC
CASRRMTGSEQFF
>.|TRBV7-2|.|TRBJ1-2
TGTGCCAGCAGTAGCAGGGCCCACTATGGCTACACCTTC
CASSSRAHYGYTF
>.|TRBV28|.|TRBJ1-5
TGTGCCAGCAGTTTAAGAGAGCCCCAGCATTTT
CASSLREPQHF
>.|TRBV5-4|.|TRBJ1-4
TGTGCCAGCAGCTTGGACGGGAGGGAAGAAAAACTGTTTTTT
CASSLDGREEKLFF
>TRBD2|TRBV6-1|few|TRBJ2-7
TGTGCCAGCAGTGCGGCGCGGGGGGCCTACGAGCAGTACTTC
CASSAARGAYEQYF
>.|TRBV5-1|.|TRBJ2-5
TGCGCCAGCAGCTTGTTTGGGGCCGGGGAGACCCAGTACTTC
CASSLFGAGETQYF
>.|TRBV6-1|.|TRBJ2-3
TGTGCCAGCAGACAGGGCACAGATACGCAGTATTTT
CASRQGTDTQYF
>.|TRBV5-1|.|TRBJ1-3
TGCGCCAGCAGCCTAGGTTATGGAAACACCATATATTTT
CASSLGYGNTIYF
>.|TRBV7-2|.|TRBJ1-6
TGTGCCAGCAGCTTAGGGAGGTATTCAAGTAGCTCCTATAATTCACCCCTCCACTTT
CASSLGRYSSSSYNSPLHF
>.|TRBV5-4|.|TRBJ1-1
TGTGCCAGCAGCTTGGCCACGGGTTCCACGGCTTTCTTT
CASSLATGSTAFF
>TRBD2|TRBV6-5|.|TRBJ2-3
TGTGCCAGCAGTCCCGGGGGGTATGGTACGCAGTATTTT
CASSPGGYGTQYF
>TRBD1|TRBV19|.|TRBJ2-5
TGTGCCAGTAGTAAGGACAGGGGGCAAGAGACCCAGTACTTC
CASSKDRGQETQYF
>.|TRBV18|.|TRBJ2-1
TGTGCCAGCTCACCTAATTCAAGAGCGGTTTCGAATGAGCAGTTCTTC
CASSPNSRAVSNEQFF
>.|TRBV11-2|.|TRBJ1-2
TGTGCCAGCAGCTCAAGGCGGGGACGGGTTATCACGGGCTTC
CASSSRRGRVITGF
>TRBD1|TRBV11-1|.|TRBJ1-1
TGTGCCAGCAGCTTAATGACAGGGGGCGAAACTGAAGCTTTCTTT
CASSLMTGGETEAFF